Listed below are T cell receptor beta chains from one sample, sequenced in a study of T cells after yellow fever vaccination. TCRdb independently ran MiXCR on the 5' RACE reads; one entry per CDR3 protein. The sample carries hundreds of thousands of distinct CDR3 sequences, approximately 13% recorded once. This specimen was PBMCs, taken on the day of the yellow fever booster vaccination. The source of these receptors is a man aged 30 to 45 who received the YFV17D yellow fever vaccine. The CDR3 runs from the conserved cysteine through the conserved F or W. The D gene is left open where the match is weak. Some rows mark clone size as missing; the rest say once, few, many or name a class of expanded clone.

clone_size	v_call	j_call	d_call	cdr3_nt	cdr3_aa
few	TRBV6-6	TRBJ2-7	NA	TGTGCCAGCACCCTAGGGGGGTATAACGAGCAGTACTTC	CASTLGGYNEQYF
few	TRBV5-1	TRBJ2-2	TRBD2	TGCGCCAGCAGCTTGATTACGGGAGGCTACACCGGGGAGCTTTTTTTT	CASSLITGGYTGELFF
NA	TRBV5-6	TRBJ2-1	NA	TGTGCCAGCAGCTTGCGGCATACCTACAATGAGCAGTTCTTC	CASSLRHTYNEQFF
few	TRBV10-3	TRBJ2-5	NA	TGTGCCATCAGTGACCCCGGTCAGCCCGCCGAGACCCAGTACTTC	CAISDPGQPAETQYF
NA	TRBV19	TRBJ1-1	NA	TGTGCCAGCTCCTTGGGTCATCTAATGAACACTGAAGCTTTCTTT	CASSLGHLMNTEAFF
few	TRBV12-3/TRBV12-4	TRBJ2-1	TRBD2	TGTGCCAGCAGTTTAGGGGGTGGGACTAGCGGGAGGAGGGGCTACAATGAGCAGTTCTTC	CASSLGGGTSGRRGYNEQFF
NA	TRBV4-2	TRBJ2-1	NA	TGTGCCAGCAGCCACCACCTTGAGGGCTACAATGAGCAGTTCTTC	CASSHHLEGYNEQFF
few	TRBV7-8	TRBJ2-3	NA	TGTGCCAGCAGGGTGAGAGGGACAGATACGCAGTATTTT	CASRVRGTDTQYF
NA	TRBV10-3	TRBJ2-7	TRBD2	TGTGCCATCAGAAGCGGGAGGGCCTCCTACGAGCAGTACTTC	CAIRSGRASYEQYF
NA	TRBV12-3/TRBV12-4	TRBJ2-7	NA	TGTGCCAGCAGTCGACAGGAGAGCTCCTACGAGCAGTACTTC	CASSRQESSYEQYF
NA	TRBV20-1	TRBJ1-1	NA	TGCAGTGCTAGAGAGGGAGGGTCGAACACTGAAGCTTTCTTT	CSAREGGSNTEAFF
many	TRBV7-2	TRBJ2-3	NA	TGTGCCAGCAGGTCGGGCTGGCGCACAGATACGCAGTATTTT	CASRSGWRTDTQYF
few	TRBV20-1	TRBJ2-1	NA	TGCAGTGCTAGGAGATTTAACTACAATGAGCAGTTCTTC	CSARRFNYNEQFF
NA	TRBV20-1	TRBJ1-1	NA	TGCAGTGGGGGGGCCTCTCTAAACACTGAAGCTTTCTTT	CSGGASLNTEAFF